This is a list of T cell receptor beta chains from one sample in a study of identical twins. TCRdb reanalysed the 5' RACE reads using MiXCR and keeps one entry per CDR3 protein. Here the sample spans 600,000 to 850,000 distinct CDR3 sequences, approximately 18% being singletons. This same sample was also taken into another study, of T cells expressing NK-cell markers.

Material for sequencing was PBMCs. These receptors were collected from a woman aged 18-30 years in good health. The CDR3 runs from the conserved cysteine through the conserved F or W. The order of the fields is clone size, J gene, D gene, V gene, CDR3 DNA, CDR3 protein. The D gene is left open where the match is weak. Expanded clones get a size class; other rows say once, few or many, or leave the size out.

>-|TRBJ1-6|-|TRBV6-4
TGTGCCAGCAGTGAAACAGTAAATTCACCCCTCCACTTT
CASSETVNSPLHF
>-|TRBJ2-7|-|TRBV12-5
TGTGCTAGTGGCGCGACGGGCCCCTACGAGCAGTACTTC
CASGATGPYEQYF
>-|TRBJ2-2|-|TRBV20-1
TGCAGTGCTATCGTGGGGCTCGGCGGGGAGCTGTTTTTT
CSAIVGLGGELFF
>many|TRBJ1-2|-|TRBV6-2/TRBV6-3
TGTGCCAGCAGTCCCCTCCGATGGACCGGTCGTGGCTACACCTTC
CASSPLRWTGRGYTF
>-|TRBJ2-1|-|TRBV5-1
TGCGCCAGCAGCACCGGGACTCCTACCTACAATGAGCAGTTCTTC
CASSTGTPTYNEQFF
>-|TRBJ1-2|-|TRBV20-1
TGCAGTGCTAGTTCAGTAATCAACTATGGCTACACCTTC
CSASSVINYGYTF
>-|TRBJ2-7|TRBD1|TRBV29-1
TGCAGCGTTGAGGGACAGGGGGCATCCGAGCAGTACTTC
CSVEGQGASEQYF
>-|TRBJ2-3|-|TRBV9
TGTGCCAGCAGCCTTTTACCGGGAGCGTCGAGCACAGATACGCAGTATTTT
CASSLLPGASSTDTQYF
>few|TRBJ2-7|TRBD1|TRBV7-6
TGTGCCAGCAGCTCCCTAAAAGGGACAGGCTCTAGAGAGCAGTACTTC
CASSSLKGTGSREQYF
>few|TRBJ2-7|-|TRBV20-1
TGCAGTGCTAGAGATCAGTTCGACGAGCAGTACTTC
CSARDQFDEQYF
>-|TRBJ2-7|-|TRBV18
TGTGCCAGCTCACCAGCACCCAAGGCAACCTACGAGCAGTACTTC
CASSPAPKATYEQYF
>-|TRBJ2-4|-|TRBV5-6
TGTGCCAGCAGCTTGCGGTTGACAGGCAAGAACATTCAGTACTTC
CASSLRLTGKNIQYF
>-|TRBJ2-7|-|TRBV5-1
TGCGCCAGCAGCTTGGTTGGAACTACGGGGGAGCAGTACTTC
CASSLVGTTGEQYF
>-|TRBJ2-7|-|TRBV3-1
TGTGCCAGCAGCAAACTAGATTACGAGCAGTACTTC
CASSKLDYEQYF
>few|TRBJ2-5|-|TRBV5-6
TGTGCCAGCAGCCGGCTTCGGGAGACCCAGTACTTC
CASSRLRETQYF
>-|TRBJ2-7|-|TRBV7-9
TGTGCCAGCAGCTTAATGGGCAGGGCCTACGAGCAGTACTTC
CASSLMGRAYEQYF
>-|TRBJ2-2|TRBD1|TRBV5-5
TGTGCCAGCAGTTTGGCAGGGACAGGGGACACCGGGGAGCTGTTTTTT
CASSLAGTGDTGELFF
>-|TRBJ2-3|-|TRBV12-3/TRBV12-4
TGTGCCACCAAAAGGTCAGGAGTTGACACGCAGTATTTT
CATKRSGVDTQYF
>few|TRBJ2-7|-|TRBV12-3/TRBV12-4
TGTGCCAGCAGTTTACGGACAGTAACCTACGAGCAGTACTTC
CASSLRTVTYEQYF
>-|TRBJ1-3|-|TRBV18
TGTGCCAGCTCCCGGACAAGCTCTGGAAACACCATATATTTT
CASSRTSSGNTIYF
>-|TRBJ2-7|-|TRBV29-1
TGCAGCGCAAGTCCGGACCTCCTCTCCTACGAGCAGTACTTC
CSASPDLLSYEQYF
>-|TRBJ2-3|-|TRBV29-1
TGCAGCACCGGGCCTCATGGGGCAGATACGCAGTATTTT
CSTGPHGADTQYF
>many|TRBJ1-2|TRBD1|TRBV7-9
TGCGCCAGCAGCCGGGACAGGGACGGCTACACCTTC
CASSRDRDGYTF
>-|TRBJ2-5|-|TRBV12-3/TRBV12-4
TGTGCCAGCAGTTTAATGACAGAACATCGAGAGACCCAGTACTTC
CASSLMTEHRETQYF
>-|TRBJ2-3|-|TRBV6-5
TGTGCCAGCAGTTATGTTAGGAGACGGCGGGACACAGATACGCAGTATTTT
CASSYVRRRRDTDTQYF
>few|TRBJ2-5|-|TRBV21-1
TGTGCCAGCAGCATCCCAGGGCGGGGGGCCCCAGAGACCCAGTACTTC
CASSIPGRGAPETQYF
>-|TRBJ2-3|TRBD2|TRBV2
TGTGCCAGCAGTGGCTGGGGGGGAACAGATACGCAGTATTTT
CASSGWGGTDTQYF
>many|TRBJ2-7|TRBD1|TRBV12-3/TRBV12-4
TGTGCCAGCAGTCCGACAGGGGGCGCCCACGAGCAGTACTTC
CASSPTGGAHEQYF
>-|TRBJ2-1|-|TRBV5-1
TGCGCCAGCAGCTTCCGAGGTGCGGCTATCTACAATGAGCAGTTCTTC
CASSFRGAAIYNEQFF
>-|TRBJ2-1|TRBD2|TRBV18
TGTGCCGGCTCACCAGGACTAGCAAGTGAGCAGTTCTTC
CAGSPGLASEQFF
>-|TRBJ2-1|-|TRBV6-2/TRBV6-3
TGTGCCAGCAGTTACGGACAGCTCAATGAGCAGTTCTTC
CASSYGQLNEQFF
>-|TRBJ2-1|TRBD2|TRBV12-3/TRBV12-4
TGTGCCAGCAGTTCAGACGGGACTATCTACAATGAGCAGTTCTTC
CASSSDGTIYNEQFF
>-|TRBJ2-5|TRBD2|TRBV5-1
TGCGCCAGCAGCCCACTAGCGGGGAGGCTAGAGACCCAGTACTTC
CASSPLAGRLETQYF
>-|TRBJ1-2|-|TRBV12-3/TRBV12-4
TGTGCCAGCAGTTTTAGGCAGGGGTTACATGGCTACACCTTC
CASSFRQGLHGYTF
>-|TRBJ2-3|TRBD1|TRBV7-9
TGTGCCAGCAGCTCACCTCCCCGACAGGGTGGAGATACGCAGTATTTT
CASSSPPRQGGDTQYF
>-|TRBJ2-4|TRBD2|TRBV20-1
TGCAGTGCTAGAAAGGGGGGACTAGCCGCGGGTGGCATTCAGTACTTC
CSARKGGLAAGGIQYF
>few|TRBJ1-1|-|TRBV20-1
TGCAGTGCTAGAGATCTGGGGGGTGAAGCTTTCTTT
CSARDLGGEAFF
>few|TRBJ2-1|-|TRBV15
TGTGCCACCAGCAGAGATCCACAGGGAAGAACACAAGAGCGGTTCTTC
CATSRDPQGRTQERFF
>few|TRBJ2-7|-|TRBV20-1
TGCAGTGCTATGCCCCATGCGGGAACCTACGAGCAGTACTTC
CSAMPHAGTYEQYF
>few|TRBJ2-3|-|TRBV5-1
TGCGCCAGCAGAAGTATGCCATCGACGGGAGTTTTGGAGTCAGATACGCAGTATTTT
CASRSMPSTGVLESDTQYF
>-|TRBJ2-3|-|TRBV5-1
TGCGCCAGCAGCTTAGAAACTAGCCGGTCCTATTTT
CASSLETSRSYF
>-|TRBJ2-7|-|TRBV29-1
TGCAGCGCGAGGGACCCAGACTCCTACGAGCAGTACTTC
CSARDPDSYEQYF
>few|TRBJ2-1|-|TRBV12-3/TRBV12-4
TGTGCCGTCCTAGGGGGGGCCGCAATTTCCTACAATGAGCAGTTCTTC
CAVLGGAAISYNEQFF
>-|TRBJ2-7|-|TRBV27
TGTGCCAGCAGTGCCACAGGGCCATCCTACGAGCAGTACTTC
CASSATGPSYEQYF
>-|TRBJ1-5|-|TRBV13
TGTGCCAGCAGCTTGCGAGGGACTGGGCCCCAGCATTTT
CASSLRGTGPQHF
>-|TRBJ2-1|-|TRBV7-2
TGTGCCAGCAGCCTGCGTTCGGGGGTCTACAATGAGCAGTTCTTC
CASSLRSGVYNEQFF
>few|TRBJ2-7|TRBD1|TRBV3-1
TGTGCCAGCAGCCAAGGATACAGGGGGAAGTACTTC
CASSQGYRGKYF
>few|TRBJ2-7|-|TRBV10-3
TGTGCCACTCACTCGGGGACAACCCCTACCTACGAGCAGTACTTC
CATHSGTTPTYEQYF
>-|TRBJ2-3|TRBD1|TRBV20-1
TGCAGTGCACGACAGGGCCCTAGCACAGATACGCAGTATTTT
CSARQGPSTDTQYF
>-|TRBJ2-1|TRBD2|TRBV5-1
TGCGCCAGCAGCTCCCTAGCGGGGCGAAACAATGAGCAGTTCTTC
CASSSLAGRNNEQFF